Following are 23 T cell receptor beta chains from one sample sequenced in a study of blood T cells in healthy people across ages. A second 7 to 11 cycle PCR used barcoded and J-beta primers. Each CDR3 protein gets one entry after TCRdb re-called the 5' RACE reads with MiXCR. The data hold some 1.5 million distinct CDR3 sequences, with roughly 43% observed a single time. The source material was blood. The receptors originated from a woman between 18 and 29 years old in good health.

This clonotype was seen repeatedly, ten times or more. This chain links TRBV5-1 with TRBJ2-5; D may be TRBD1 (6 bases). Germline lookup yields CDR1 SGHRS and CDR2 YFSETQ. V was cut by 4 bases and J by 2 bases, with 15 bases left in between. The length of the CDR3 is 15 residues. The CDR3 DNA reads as TGCGCCAGCAGCAGTATCGGGACACAACAAGAGACCCAGTACTTC. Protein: CASSSIGTQQETQYF.

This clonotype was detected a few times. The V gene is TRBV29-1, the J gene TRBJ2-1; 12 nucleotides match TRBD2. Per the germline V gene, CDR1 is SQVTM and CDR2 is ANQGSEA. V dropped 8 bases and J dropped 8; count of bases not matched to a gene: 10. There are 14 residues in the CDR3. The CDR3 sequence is CSLAGTSGPHEQFF. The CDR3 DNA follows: TGCAGCCTCGCCGGGACTAGCGGGCCCCATGAGCAGTTCTTC.

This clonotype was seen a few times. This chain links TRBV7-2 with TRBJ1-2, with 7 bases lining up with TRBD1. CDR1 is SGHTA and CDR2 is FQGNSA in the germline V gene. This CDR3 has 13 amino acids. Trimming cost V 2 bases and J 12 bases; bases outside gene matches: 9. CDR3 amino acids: CASSLLTGEINTF. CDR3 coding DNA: TGTGCCAGCAGCTTATTAACAGGGGAGATAAACACCTTC.

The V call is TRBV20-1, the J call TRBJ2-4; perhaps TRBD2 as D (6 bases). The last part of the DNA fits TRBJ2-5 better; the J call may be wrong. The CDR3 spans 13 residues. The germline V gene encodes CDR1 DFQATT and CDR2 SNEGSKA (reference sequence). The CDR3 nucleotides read TGCAGTGCTTACGGGGCCGGGGGAGAGACCCAGTACTTC. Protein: CSAYGAGGETQYF.

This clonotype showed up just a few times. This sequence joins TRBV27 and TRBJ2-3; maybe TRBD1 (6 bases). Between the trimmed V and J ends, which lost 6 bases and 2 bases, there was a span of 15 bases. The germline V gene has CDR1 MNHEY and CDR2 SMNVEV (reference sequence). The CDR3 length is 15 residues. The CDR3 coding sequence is TGTGCCAGCAGGCCCCAGACAGGACTCACAGATACGCAGTATTTT. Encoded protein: CASRPQTGLTDTQYF.

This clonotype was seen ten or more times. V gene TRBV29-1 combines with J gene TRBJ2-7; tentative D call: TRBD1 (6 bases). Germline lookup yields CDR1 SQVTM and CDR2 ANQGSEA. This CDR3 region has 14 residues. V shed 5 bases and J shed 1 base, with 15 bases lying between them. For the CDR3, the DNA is TGCAGCGTTCGAACAGGGAGTAGGTCCTACGAGCAGTACTTC. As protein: CSVRTGSRSYEQYF.

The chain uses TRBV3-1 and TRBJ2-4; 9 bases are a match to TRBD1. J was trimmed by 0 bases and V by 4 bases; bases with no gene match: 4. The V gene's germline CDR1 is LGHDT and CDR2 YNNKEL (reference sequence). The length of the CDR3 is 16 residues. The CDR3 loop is CASSPQGALAKNIQYF. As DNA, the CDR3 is TGTGCCAGCAGCCCACAGGGGGCCTTAGCCAAAAACATTCAGTACTTC.

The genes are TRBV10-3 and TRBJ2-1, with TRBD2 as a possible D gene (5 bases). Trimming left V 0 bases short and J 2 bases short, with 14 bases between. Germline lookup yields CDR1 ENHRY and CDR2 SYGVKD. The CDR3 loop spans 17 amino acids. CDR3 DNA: TGTGCCATCAGTGAGTCGAGTGGGAGCCCCGCCTACAATGAGCAGTTCTTC. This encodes CAISESSGSPAYNEQFF.

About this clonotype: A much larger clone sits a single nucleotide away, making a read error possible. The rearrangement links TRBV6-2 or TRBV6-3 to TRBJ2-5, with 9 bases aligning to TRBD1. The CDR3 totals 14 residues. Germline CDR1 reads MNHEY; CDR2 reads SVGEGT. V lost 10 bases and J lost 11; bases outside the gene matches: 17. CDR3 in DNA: TGTGCCACGACACCGGGACAGGGTTTCAATGAGCAGTACTTC. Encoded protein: CATTPGQGFNEQYF.

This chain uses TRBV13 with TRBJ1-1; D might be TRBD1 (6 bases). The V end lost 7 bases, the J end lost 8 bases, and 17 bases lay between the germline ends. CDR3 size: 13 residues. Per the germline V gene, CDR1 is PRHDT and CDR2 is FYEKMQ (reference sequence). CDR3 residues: CASTGGGAGEAFF. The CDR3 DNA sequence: TGTGCCAGCACGGGGGGGGGCGCTGGCGAAGCTTTCTTT.

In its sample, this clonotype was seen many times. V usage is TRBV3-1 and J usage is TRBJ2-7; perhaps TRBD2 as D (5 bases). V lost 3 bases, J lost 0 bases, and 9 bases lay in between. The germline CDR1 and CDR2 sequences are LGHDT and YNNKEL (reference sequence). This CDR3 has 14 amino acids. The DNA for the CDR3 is TGTGCCAGCAGCCAGCGGGTAAGCTCCTACGAGCAGTACTTC. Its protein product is CASSQRVSSYEQYF.

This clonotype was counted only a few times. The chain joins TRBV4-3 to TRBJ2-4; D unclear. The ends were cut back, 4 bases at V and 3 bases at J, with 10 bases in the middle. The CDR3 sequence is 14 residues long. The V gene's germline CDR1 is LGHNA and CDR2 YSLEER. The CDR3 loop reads CASSPTQGKNIQYF. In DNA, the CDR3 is TGCGCCAGCAGCCCGACCCAAGGCAAAAACATTCAGTACTTC.

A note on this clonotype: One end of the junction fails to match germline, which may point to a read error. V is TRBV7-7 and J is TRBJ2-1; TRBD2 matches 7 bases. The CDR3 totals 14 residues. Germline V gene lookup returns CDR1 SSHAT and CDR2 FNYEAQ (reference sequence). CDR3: CASSLGGGLSEQFF. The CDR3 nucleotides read TGTGCTAGCAGCTTAGGCGGGGGACTAAGTGAGCAGTTCTTC.

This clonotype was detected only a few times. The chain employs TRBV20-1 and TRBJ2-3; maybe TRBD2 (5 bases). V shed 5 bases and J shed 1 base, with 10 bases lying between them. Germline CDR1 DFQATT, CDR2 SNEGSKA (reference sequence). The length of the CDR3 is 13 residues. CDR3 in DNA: TGCAGTGCTGAACGGGAAGGCACAGATACGCAGTATTTT. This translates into CSAEREGTDTQYF.

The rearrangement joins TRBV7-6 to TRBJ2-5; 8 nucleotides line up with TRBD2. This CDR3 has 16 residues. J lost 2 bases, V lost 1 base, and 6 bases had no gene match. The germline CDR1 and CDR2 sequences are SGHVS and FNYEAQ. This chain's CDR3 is CASSLELAEIQETQYF. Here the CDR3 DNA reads TGTGCCAGCAGCTTAGAACTAGCGGAAATTCAAGAGACCCAGTACTTC.

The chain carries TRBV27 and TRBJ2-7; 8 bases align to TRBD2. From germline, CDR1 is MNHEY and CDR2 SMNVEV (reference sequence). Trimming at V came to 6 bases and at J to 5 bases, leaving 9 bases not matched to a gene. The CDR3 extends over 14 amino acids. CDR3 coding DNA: TGTGCCAGCAGGCCGGGACTAGAGTCTCACGAGCAGTACTTC. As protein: CASRPGLESHEQYF.

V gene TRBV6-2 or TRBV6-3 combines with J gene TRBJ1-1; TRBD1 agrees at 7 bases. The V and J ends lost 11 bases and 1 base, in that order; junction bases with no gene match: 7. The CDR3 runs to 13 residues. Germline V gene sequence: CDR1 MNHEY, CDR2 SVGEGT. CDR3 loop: CAGRQGRNTEAFF. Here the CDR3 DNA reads TGTGCCGGTCGACAGGGTAGGAACACTGAAGCTTTCTTT.

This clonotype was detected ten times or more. The CDR3 nucleotides are TGTGCCAGCAGTTTCAGACAGAATGAAAAACTGTTTTTT. Translated, it gives CASSFRQNEKLFF. The rearrangement links TRBV12-3 or TRBV12-4 to TRBJ1-4, with D maybe TRBD1 (5 bases). The CDR3 sequence is 13 residues long. Trimming took 3 bases from V and 5 from J, leaving 7 bases between them.

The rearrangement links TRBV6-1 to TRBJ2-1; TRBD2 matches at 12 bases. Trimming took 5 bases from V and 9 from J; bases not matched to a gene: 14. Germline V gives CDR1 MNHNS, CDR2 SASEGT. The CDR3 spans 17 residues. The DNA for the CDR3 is TGTGCCAGCAGTCCTGGGACTAGCGGGCCCCAGAGGGGTGAGCAGTTCTTC. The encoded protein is CASSPGTSGPQRGEQFF.

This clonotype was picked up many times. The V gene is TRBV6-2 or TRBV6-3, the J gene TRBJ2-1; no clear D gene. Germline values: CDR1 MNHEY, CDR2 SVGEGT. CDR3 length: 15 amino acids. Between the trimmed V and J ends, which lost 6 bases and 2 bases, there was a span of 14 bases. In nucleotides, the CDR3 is TGTGCCAGCAGCTTGACCTCCGGTCCCTACAATGAGCAGTTCTTC. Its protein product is CASSLTSGPYNEQFF.

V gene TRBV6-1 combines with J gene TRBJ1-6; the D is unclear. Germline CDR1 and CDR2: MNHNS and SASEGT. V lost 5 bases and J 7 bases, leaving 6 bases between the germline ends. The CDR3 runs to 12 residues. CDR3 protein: CASSSRNSPLHF. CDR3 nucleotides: TGTGCCAGCAGTAGTAGGAATTCACCCCTCCACTTT.

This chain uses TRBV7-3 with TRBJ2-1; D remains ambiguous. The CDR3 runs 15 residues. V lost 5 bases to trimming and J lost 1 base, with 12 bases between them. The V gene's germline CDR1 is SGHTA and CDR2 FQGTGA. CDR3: CASSRTTASYNEQFF. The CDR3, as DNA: TGTGCCAGCAGCCGGACGACCGCATCCTACAATGAGCAGTTCTTC.

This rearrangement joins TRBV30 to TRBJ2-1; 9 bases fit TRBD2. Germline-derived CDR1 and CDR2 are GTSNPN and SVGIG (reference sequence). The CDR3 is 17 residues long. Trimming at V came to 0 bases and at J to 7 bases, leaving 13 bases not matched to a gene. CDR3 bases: TGTGCCTGGAGTGTATCCCTAGCGGGATTTTTGGGGAATGAGCAGTTCTTC. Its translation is CAWSVSLAGFLGNEQFF.